The next 17 T cell receptor beta chains were all read from a single sample in a study of tumor-infiltrating lymphocytes in primary liver carcinoma. TCR beta cDNA was reverse-transcribed from around 0.55 ug of total RNA. The reaction used a constant-region primer and ProtoScript II reverse transcriptase. Employing slightly modified ARM-PCR, three nested multiplex PCR rounds were run, and these gave rise to the TCR beta libraries. Researchers ran the first two PCR rounds for roughly 11 cycles each with TRBV1-TRBV30 forward primers and a C-beta reverse primer. In TCRdb, the multiplex PCR reads were re-called with MiXCR into one record per CDR3 protein. The repertoire has hundreds of thousands of distinct CDR3 sequences, around 50% of them found once; the top ten carry about a sixth. The blood RNA (from unsorted whole blood) was obtained, and germline DNA was also extracted. Source material: peripheral blood. These receptors all stem from a woman under 40 with primary liver carcinoma and hepatitis B virus infection.

This rearrangement joins TRBV7-9 to TRBJ2-4; D gene ambiguous. The length of the CDR3 is 14 residues. The V and J ends lost 7 bases and 6 bases respectively, with 16 bases between them. The V gene's germline CDR1 is SEHNR and CDR2 FQNEAQ (reference sequence). In DNA, the CDR3 is TGTGCCAGCACCTTCCAGACTGTGCGAAACATTCAGTACTTC. This gives the protein CASTFQTVRNIQYF.

This clonotype appeared many times. The chain joins TRBV14 to TRBJ2-1, with D tentatively TRBD1 or TRBD2 (5 bases each). This CDR3 has 13 amino acids. Germline loops: CDR1 SGHDN, CDR2 FVKESK. Deletions cut 3 bases from V and 7 bases from J, with 10 bases between. CDR3 coding DNA: TGTGCCAGCAGCCAGGGGGATAGGAATGAGCAGTTCTTC. This sequence encodes CASSQGDRNEQFF.

Comment on this clonotype: One base away lies a much larger clone, so this may be a sequencing read error. The chain employs TRBV6-1 and TRBJ1-3; D gene uncertain. Per the germline V gene, CDR1 is MNHNS and CDR2 is SASEGT. The CDR3 runs to 15 residues. The V and J ends lost 2 bases and 9 bases respectively, with 17 bases between them. Here the CDR3 reads CASSERDSSGSTIYF. The CDR3 nucleotides read TGTGCCAGCAGTGAACGTGACTCCTCTGGGAGCACCATATATTTT.

This clonotype was observed a handful of times. V and J are TRBV5-6 and TRBJ2-7; 12 bases agree with TRBD1. Germline CDR1 SGHDT, CDR2 YYEEEE. The CDR3 has 17 amino acids. V shed 6 bases and J 4 bases; nucleotides not matched to a gene: 14. The CDR3 spells CASIPGQGAFGQYEQYF. The CDR3 nucleotides read TGTGCCAGCATCCCGGGACAGGGGGCCTTTGGGCAATACGAGCAGTACTTC.

This clonotype occurred once. The V call is TRBV6-1, the J call TRBJ2-7; the match to TRBD1 covers 7 bases. Germline V gene lookup returns CDR1 MNHNS and CDR2 SASEGT. The CDR3 covers 14 residues. The ends lost 4 bases at V and 2 bases at J; junction bases unmatched: 5. Here the CDR3 reads CASSGNRGPYEQYF. DNA of the CDR3: TGTGCCAGCAGTGGAAACAGGGGCCCCTACGAGCAGTACTTC.

As regards this clonotype: Being one base from a much bigger clone, this may be a read error. This chain joins TRBV6-5 and TRBJ2-5, with D possibly matching TRBD1 (5 bases). Germline V gene data show CDR1 as MNHEY and CDR2 as SVGAGI. CDR3 size: 15 residues. This CDR3 is CARSYDDSSQETQYF. CDR3 nucleotide sequence: TGTGCCAGGAGTTACGACGACAGCAGCCAAGAGACCCAGTACTTC.

The rearrangement links TRBV6-1 to TRBJ2-3, with unresolved D. V was clipped by 5 bases and J by 6 bases, with 12 bases between them. The CDR3 is 13 amino acids. Germline V gene data show CDR1 as MNHNS and CDR2 as SASEGT. The CDR3 here is CASSYWVRDTQYF. CDR3 nucleotide sequence: TGTGCCAGCAGTTATTGGGTGCGGGATACGCAGTATTTT.

This clonotype has ten or more counts. The gene calls are TRBV6-2 or TRBV6-3 and TRBJ2-4; 7 bases line up with TRBD1. CDR3 length: 14 residues. Trimming cost V 4 bases and J 2 bases; bases outside gene matches: 2. From germline, CDR1 is MNHEY and CDR2 SVGEGT. The CDR3 nucleotides are TGTGCCAGCAGTTCGGGACAGACCAAAAACATTCAGTACTTC. It encodes CASSSGQTKNIQYF.

The chain carries TRBV11-2 and TRBJ2-5, with no clear D. This CDR3 is built from 15 residues. V lost 1 base and J lost 2, with 11 bases in between. Per germline, CDR1 SGHAT and CDR2 FQNNGV. The CDR3 loop reads CASSLGTGFQETQYF. The CDR3 DNA sequence: TGTGCCAGCAGCTTAGGAACCGGCTTTCAAGAGACCCAGTACTTC. The full variable domain, its missing parts supplied by reference TRBV11-2 and TRBJ2-5, is EAGVAQSPRYKIIEKRQSVAFWCNPISGHATLYWYQQILGQGPKLLIQFQNNGVVDDSQLPKDRFSAERLKGVDSTLKIQPAKLEDSAVYLCASSLGTGFQETQYFGPGTRLLVL.

About this clonotype: Relative to the germline gene, one junction end is altered; a read error may explain this. V and J are TRBV6-2 or TRBV6-3 and TRBJ1-5; D unresolved. Looked up from germline, CDR1 is MNHEY and CDR2 is SVGEGT. The CDR3 spans 14 residues. CDR3: CASSYRPPNQSQHF. The CDR3 DNA sequence: TGTGCCAGCAGTTACAGGCCACCTAATCAGTCCCAGCATTTT.

J is TRBJ1-6 and V is TRBV14; 9 bases match TRBD1. V trimming: 1 base; J trimming: 9 bases; junction bases outside the gene matches: 4. CDR1 SGHDN and CDR2 FVKESK come from the germline V gene. The CDR3 totals 15 residues. The CDR3 sequence is CASSQGGDRASPLHF. The DNA of the CDR3 is TGTGCCAGCAGCCAAGGGGGGGACAGGGCTTCACCCCTCCACTTT.

The table lists this clonotype with a few counts. Germline is not matched at one junction end, which may reflect a read error. The chain has TRBV11-2 and TRBJ2-1, with 7 nucleotides matching TRBD1. In germline, CDR1 is SGHAT, CDR2 FQNNGV. The CDR3 spans 16 residues. CDR3 region: CASSLSRTGPYNERFF. For the CDR3, the DNA is TGTGCTAGCAGCTTGTCCCGGACAGGACCTTACAATGAGCGGTTCTTC.

The V gene is TRBV12-3 or TRBV12-4, the J gene TRBJ2-3, with 11 bases aligning to TRBD2. The length of the CDR3 is 15 residues. J lost 5 bases, V lost 5 bases, and 6 bases had no gene match. For the CDR3, the DNA is TGTGCCAGCAGTGCTACTAGCGGGAGCGTAGATACGCAGTATTTT. It specifies CASSATSGSVDTQYF.

This clonotype has more than one count but fewer than ten. J is TRBJ2-7 and V is TRBV5-6; D gene uncertain. The CDR3 spans 12 residues. Germline V CDR1 and CDR2: SGHDT, YYEEEE. The ends were cut back, 4 bases at V and 3 bases at J, with 8 bases in the middle. CDR3 coding DNA: TGTGCCAGCAGCCGTGCCCGCTACGAGCAGTACTTC. This sequence encodes CASSRARYEQYF.

The V gene is TRBV12-3 or TRBV12-4, the J gene TRBJ2-6; perhaps TRBD2 as D (5 bases). The CDR3 has 15 residues. Trimming removed 8 bases at V and 7 bases at J, with 18 bases between. The CDR3: CASGLSAGSANVLTF. DNA for the CDR3: TGTGCCAGCGGCTTGTCCGCGGGTTCTGCCAACGTCCTGACTTTC.

As concerns this clonotype: A junction end diverges from the germline sequence, so it may reflect a read error. The CDR3 DNA sequence: TGTGCCAGCAGTTTGCGGGACCCCCTCGGGGATGAGCAGTTGTTC. Encoded protein: CASSLRDPLGDEQLF. The chain employs TRBV6-2 or TRBV6-3 and TRBJ2-1; D is possibly TRBD2 (6 bases). This CDR3 spans 15 amino acids. The germline gives CDR1 MNHEY, CDR2 SVGEGT.

The sample holds many counts of this clonotype. The chain uses TRBV4-2 and TRBJ2-7; TRBD2 matches 11 bases. J gave up 4 bases and V 4 bases, and 6 bases lay outside the gene matches. The CDR3 length is 15 residues. Per the germline V gene, CDR1 is LGHNA and CDR2 is YNFKEQ. CDR3 region: CASSPLAGGGYEQYF. The CDR3 region has the DNA TGTGCCAGCAGCCCCCTAGCGGGAGGAGGTTACGAGCAGTACTTC.